These 19 T cell receptor beta chains originate from one sample sequenced in a study of blood T cell repertoires in COVID-19. TCRdb's copy holds only in-frame clones and misses some; the assay was immunoSEQ multiplex PCR. The table includes about 88,000 clones, 90% to 95% detected once. Sequenced: peripheral blood. The receptors here all came from a man in his sixties with acute or convalescent COVID-19.

V is TRBV28 and J is TRBJ2-3; TRBD2 is a possible D gene (7 bases). The germline V gene has CDR1 MDHEN and CDR2 SYDVKM. The CDR3 length is 15 residues. V gave up 8 bases and J gave up 2 bases, with 17 bases separating them. This CDR3 reads CASVIGGGTTDTQYF. In nucleotides, the CDR3 is TGTGCCAGCGTCATAGGGGGGGGGACCACAGATACGCAGTATTTT. Variable domain in full (rest from reference TRBV28 and TRBJ2-3): DVKVTQSSRYLVKRTGEKVFLECVQDMDHENMFWYRQDPGLGLRLIYFSYDVKMKEKGDIPEGYSVSREKKERFSLILESASTNQTSMYLCASVIGGGTTDTQYFGPGTRLTVL.

The chain couples TRBV28 to TRBJ2-6; 8 nucleotides align to TRBD2. Looked up from germline, CDR1 is MDHEN and CDR2 is SYDVKM. The junction had 9 bases not matched to a gene; V was cut back by 3 bases and J by 2 bases. This CDR3 has 18 residues. The CDR3, as DNA: TGTGCCAGCAGTTTGTGGGAGACGGGAGGGACTGGGGCCAACGTCCTGACTTTC. As protein: CASSLWETGGTGANVLTF.

The chain has TRBV3-1 (or the pseudogene TRBV3-2) and TRBJ2-1; 13 bases fit TRBD2. Germline V lookup: CDR1 LGHDT, CDR2 YNNKEL (reference sequence). Unmatched junction bases numbered 2, after V lost 6 bases and J lost 6 bases. The CDR3 consists of 14 residues. The DNA of the CDR3 is TGTGCCAGCAGACGGACTAGCGGGAGCAATGAGCAGTTCTTC. Protein product: CASRRTSGSNEQFF.

The CDR3 sequence: CASSLVRAANTGELFF. CDR3 DNA: TGCGCCAGCAGCTTGGTTAGAGCGGCGAACACCGGGGAGCTGTTTTTT. The chain joins TRBV5-1 to TRBJ2-2, with a weak D call TRBD2 (5 bases). This CDR3 comprises 16 residues. The V end was cut by 0 bases, the J end by 0 bases, with 9 bases between. CDR1 SGHRS and CDR2 YFSETQ come from the germline V gene.

The genes are TRBV11-2 and TRBJ2-1; a possible D gene is TRBD2 (5 bases). CDR1 and CDR2 from the germline V gene are SGHAT and FQNNGV. V was clipped by 3 bases and J by 7 bases, with 16 bases between them. The CDR3 spans 15 residues. DNA for the CDR3: TGTGCCAGCAGCTTGATTACGGGAAATCTGAATGAGCAGTTCTTC. Protein sequence: CASSLITGNLNEQFF.

This sequence joins TRBV19 and TRBJ2-7; TRBD1 is a possible D gene (6 bases). Trimming removed 7 bases at V and 1 base at J, with 14 bases between. Germline lookup yields CDR1 LNHDA and CDR2 SQIVND (reference sequence). The CDR3 consists of 14 residues. CDR3 sequence: CASNAQGPSYEQYF. CDR3 DNA: TGTGCCAGTAATGCACAGGGACCATCCTACGAGCAGTACTTC. The variable domain in full, with the rest retrieved from reference TRBV19 and TRBJ2-7, is DGGITQSPKYLFRKEGQNVTLSCEQNLNHDAMYWYRQDPGQGLRLIYYSQIVNDFQKGDIAEGYSVSREKKESFPLTVTSAQKNPTAFYLCASNAQGPSYEQYFGPGTRLTVT.

The chain uses TRBV11-2 and TRBJ1-4, with 8 bases fitting TRBD1. The CDR3 is 15 residues long. The germline gives CDR1 SGHAT, CDR2 FQNNGV. V lost 5 bases, J lost 7 bases, and 9 bases stayed unmatched. The CDR3 nucleotides read TGTGCCAGCAGCCCAGCAGGGGGCAGATTTGAAAAACTGTTTTTT. Protein: CASSPAGGRFEKLFF.

This chain links TRBV7-9 with TRBJ1-6; D call uncertain. This CDR3 has 14 residues. Per the germline V gene, CDR1 is SEHNR and CDR2 is FQNEAQ (reference sequence). Trimming cost V 3 bases and J 9 bases, with 12 bases left between them. CDR3 protein: CASSFGGRLSPLHF. The DNA for the CDR3 is TGTGCCAGCAGCTTTGGAGGGAGACTTTCACCCCTCCACTTT.

This clone has just one count. The V call is TRBV5-1, the J call TRBJ2-5, with D perhaps TRBD2 (6 bases). The CDR3 loop spans 15 amino acids. The germline V gene has CDR1 SGHRS and CDR2 YFSETQ. The germline V and J ends were trimmed by 1 base and 5 bases, with 15 bases remaining between them. The CDR3 DNA follows: TGCGCCAGCAGCTTGTCCCAGACTGGGAGGGAGACCCAGTACTTC. This codes for CASSLSQTGRETQYF. Based on the CDR3 plus reference TRBV5-1 and TRBJ2-5, the full variable domain is KAGVTQTPRYLIKTRGQQVTLSCSPISGHRSVSWYQQTPGQGLQFLFEYFSETQRNKGNFPGRFSGRQFSNSRSEMNVSTLELGDSALYLCASSLSQTGRETQYFGPGTRLLVL.

The chain uses TRBV7-2 and TRBJ1-5, with 7 bases matching TRBD1. V lost 2 bases and J lost 2; bases outside the gene matches: 3. There are 15 residues in the CDR3. CDR1 is SGHTA, CDR2 FQGNSA, per germline. CDR3 region: CASSLLGQGNQPQHF. The CDR3 nucleotides are TGTGCCAGCAGCTTACTTGGACAGGGCAATCAGCCCCAGCATTTT.

This clone has a handful of counts. The chain employs TRBV4-2 and TRBJ2-5; 12 bases map to TRBD2. The CDR3 loop spans 16 amino acids. J lost 5 bases, V lost 0 bases, and 4 bases had no gene match. Germline V CDR1 and CDR2: LGHNA, YNFKEQ. The CDR3 sequence is CASSQEKTSGSETQYF. CDR3 coding DNA: TGTGCCAGCAGCCAAGAGAAGACTAGCGGGAGCGAGACCCAGTACTTC.

Here the CDR3 reads CASSARLAGGPGEQFF. CDR3 bases: TGTGCCAGTAGTGCCCGACTAGCGGGAGGCCCCGGTGAGCAGTTCTTC. This chain connects TRBV19 to TRBJ2-1; TRBD2 aligns across 13 bases. CDR3 length equals 16 residues. Per the germline V gene, CDR1 is LNHDA and CDR2 is SQIVND (reference sequence). Trimming cost V 5 bases and J 9 bases; bases outside gene matches: 10.

The rearrangement uses TRBV6-2 or TRBV6-3 and TRBJ1-1; 7 nucleotides align to TRBD1. Germline CDR1 MNHEY, CDR2 SVGEGT. V dropped 2 bases and J dropped 0; count of bases not matched to a gene: 9. The CDR3 has 17 amino acids. The CDR3 nucleotides read TGTGCCAGCAGTTACCACATAGGGGGCCCAATGAACACTGAAGCTTTCTTT. The encoded protein is CASSYHIGGPMNTEAFF.

This chain uses TRBV11-2 with TRBJ1-3, with TRBD1 as a possible D gene (5 bases). V was cut by 1 base and J by 4 bases, with 17 bases left in between. Looked up from germline, CDR1 is SGHAT and CDR2 is FQNNGV. There are 17 residues in the CDR3. The CDR3 protein is CASSLAGTEVPGNTIYF. The CDR3 nucleotides are TGTGCCAGCAGCTTAGCGGGGACTGAAGTGCCCGGAAACACCATATATTTT.

This sequence joins TRBV6-6 and TRBJ2-3; TRBD2 aligns across 12 bases. Germline lookup yields CDR1 MNHNY and CDR2 SVGAGI (reference sequence). V lost 5 bases to trimming and J lost 4 bases; unmatched junction nucleotides: 7. The CDR3 contains 16 residues. CDR3 sequence reads: CASSMTSGRVADTQYF. CDR3 bases: TGTGCCAGCAGTATGACTAGCGGGAGAGTCGCAGATACGCAGTATTTT.

The V gene is TRBV5-1, the J gene TRBJ2-5; D gene ambiguous. The CDR3 runs 13 residues. The germline V and J ends were trimmed by 3 bases and 1 base, with 7 bases remaining between them. CDR1 is SGHRS, CDR2 YFSETQ, per germline. CDR3 DNA: TGCGCCAGCAGCTCCCTCGTCCAAGAGACCCAGTACTTC. It is translated as CASSSLVQETQYF.

V gene TRBV18 combines with J gene TRBJ1-5; unclear D gene. The CDR3 extends over 13 amino acids. Trimming cost V 3 bases and J 4 bases, with 7 bases left between them. The V gene's germline CDR1 is KGHSH and CDR2 LQKENI. The DNA of the CDR3 is TGTGCCAGCTCACCTACGGGGAATCAGCCCCAGCATTTT. This encodes CASSPTGNQPQHF.

V and J are TRBV2 and TRBJ1-6; 9 positions agree with TRBD1. Trimming removed 5 bases from V and 5 bases from J; junction bases left unmatched: 4. The length of the CDR3 is 15 residues. Germline CDR1 SNHLY, CDR2 FYNNEI. The CDR3 bases are TGTGCCAGCAGTTGGGACAGGGTCAATAATTCACCCCTCCACTTT. Protein: CASSWDRVNNSPLHF. Complete variable domain (other parts from reference TRBV2 and TRBJ1-6): EPEVTQTPSHQVTQMGQEVILRCVPISNHLYFYWYRQILGQKVEFLVSFYNNEISEKSEIFDDQFSVERPDGSNFTLKIRSTKLEDSAMYFCASSWDRVNNSPLHFGNGTRLTVT.

For the CDR3, the DNA is TGTGCCAGCAGTCCCTCGGGCAGGGCGTCCTATAATTCACCCCTCCACTTT. Its protein product is CASSPSGRASYNSPLHF. The chain combines TRBV28 with TRBJ1-6; a weak D match, TRBD1 (5 bases). Germline CDR1 MDHEN, CDR2 SYDVKM. V lost 5 bases and J lost 1, with 15 bases in between. This CDR3 region has 17 residues.